Shown below are 23 T cell receptor beta chains from a single sample sequenced in a study of CD8+CD57+ T cells in acquired aplastic anemia. TCR beta VDJ and CDR3 profiles were obtained from a genomic DNA template. TCRdb re-derived calls from the reads in MiXCR, one entry per CDR3 protein. This table holds about 420,000 distinct CDR3 sequences, 55% to 70% found once. Source material: sorted CD4+, CD8+, or CD8+CD57+ T cells (not recorded which) from PBMCs. The source is a human donor in good health, serving as a control.

Many counts were recorded for this clonotype. The chain joins TRBV18 to TRBJ1-1; unclear D gene. The V and J ends lost 2 bases and 3 bases respectively, with 10 bases between them. CDR1 and CDR2 from the germline V gene are KGHSH and LQKENI. The CDR3 sequence is 14 residues long. This CDR3 is CASSPGVEDTEAFF. CDR3 DNA sequence: TGTGCCAGCTCACCAGGGGTCGAGGACACTGAAGCTTTCTTT.

V gene TRBV7-2 combines with J gene TRBJ2-7; perhaps TRBD2 as D (6 bases). Germline CDR1 SGHTA, CDR2 FQGNSA. V was trimmed by 5 bases and J by 7 bases, leaving 21 bases between them. The CDR3 runs to 15 residues. In DNA, the CDR3 is TGTGCCAGCAGCATTACAGCGGGCGGCGACAATGAGCAGTACTTC. As protein: CASSITAGGDNEQYF.

Only one count was recorded for this clonotype. Germline and junction disagree at one end, which may indicate a read error. The chain employs TRBV5-4 and TRBJ2-2; maybe TRBD2 (5 bases). CDR3 length: 17 residues. Germline CDR1 SGHNT, CDR2 YYREEE (reference sequence). The CDR3, as DNA: TGCGCCAGCAAAGTGCCACCTCTCGGGGTGGGTACCGGGGAGCTGTTTTTT. Encoded protein: CASKVPPLGVGTGELFF.

J is TRBJ2-7 and V is TRBV19; D unresolved. The CDR3 contains 15 residues. Trimming stripped 1 base from V and 10 bases from J, with 20 bases between. CDR1 and CDR2 (germline): LNHDA, SQIVND (reference sequence). This chain's CDR3 is CASSIVQSKQVTQYF. In nucleotides, the CDR3 is TGTGCCAGTAGTATAGTACAGTCAAAGCAAGTTACCCAGTACTTC.

This clonotype was seen just once. The J gene is TRBJ1-5, the V gene TRBV20-1; 9 bases align to TRBD1. This CDR3 region has 19 residues. In germline, CDR1 is DFQATT, CDR2 SNEGSKA (reference sequence). The junction had 17 bases not matched to a gene; V was cut back by 4 bases and J by 1 base. The CDR3 nucleotides are TGCAGTGCTACCTCTAAGCAACCCGGGACAGGGTTCAGCAATCAGCCCCAGCATTTT. This translates into CSATSKQPGTGFSNQPQHF.

The chain uses TRBV19 and TRBJ2-3, with a tentative D call TRBD2 (6 bases). The CDR3 covers 17 residues. V was clipped by 9 bases and J by 4 bases, with 26 bases between them. Looked up from germline, CDR1 is LNHDA and CDR2 is SQIVND (reference sequence). The CDR3 DNA is TGTGCCAGCACCTTTCGAGGGGTAGGGGAGGTGGCAGATACGCAGTATTTT. Translated, it gives CASTFRGVGEVADTQYF.

The chain uses TRBV10-1 and TRBJ2-6; D perhaps matches TRBD2 (6 bases). CDR3 length: 14 residues. Germline lookup yields CDR1 WNHNN and CDR2 SYGVQD (reference sequence). V lost 11 bases and J 0 bases, leaving 11 bases between the germline ends. CDR3: CARGTGSGANVLTF. In DNA form, the CDR3 reads TGCGCCCGGGGGACGGGCTCTGGGGCCAACGTCCTGACTTTC.

As for this clonotype: Mismatch with germline at one junction end may stem from a read error. The J gene is TRBJ2-3, the V gene TRBV9, with D possibly being TRBD2 (5 bases). Germline assignment: CDR1 SGDLS and CDR2 YYNGEE. The CDR3 has 13 residues. The CDR3 is CASSVGRRGAEQF. In nucleotides, the CDR3 is TGTGCCAGCAGCGTAGGTCGCCGGGGAGCCGAGCAGTTT. The whole variable domain, filled in from reference TRBV9 and TRBJ2-3, reads DSGVTQTPKHLITATGQRVTLRCSPRSGDLSVYWYQQSLDQGLQFLIQYYNGEERAKGNILERFSAQQFPDLHSELNLSSLELGDSALYFCASSVGRRGAEQFGPGTRLTVL.

This clonotype was recorded many times. The CDR3 DNA sequence: TGCGCCAGCAGCCAGACAGGACAGGGAACCAATGAGCAGTTCTTC. Amino acid sequence: CASSQTGQGTNEQFF. The rearrangement uses TRBV4-3 and TRBJ2-1; 8 nucleotides align to TRBD1. With V trimmed by 3 bases and J by 6 bases, 7 bases remained unmatched. CDR3 length equals 15 residues. Germline CDR1 is LGHNA and CDR2 is YSLEER.

This clonotype has only one observation. The CDR3 spells CSARSLADTHYGYTF. Written as DNA, the CDR3 is TGCAGTGCTAGAAGTTTGGCGGATACGCACTATGGCTACACCTTC. This chain connects TRBV20-1 to TRBJ1-2, with D hard to call. This CDR3 is 15 amino acids long. Germline-derived CDR1 and CDR2 are DFQATT and SNEGSKA (reference sequence). Trimming cost V 2 bases and J 3 bases, with 16 bases left between them.

Regarding this clonotype: A read error is likely, as this CDR3 ends without the conserved phenylalanine or tryptophan. Because the CDR3's place on the DNA is in doubt, the DNA is left out and the CDR3 is given as listed by TCRdb. The chain uses TRBV9 and TRBJ1-2; the table assigns TRBD1, which was not confirmed against the DNA. Germline loops: CDR1 SGDLS, CDR2 YYNGEE. Both ends counted, the CDR3 spans 13 residues. CDR3 in amino acids: CASSVSGGDIGTL.

This chain links TRBV29-1 with TRBJ2-3, with no clear D. With 6 bases removed from V and 0 bases from J, the gap between germline ends came to 10 bases. Germline CDR1 SQVTM, CDR2 ANQGSEA. This CDR3 spans 13 amino acids. The CDR3 here is CSVTRLSTDTQYF. In DNA, the CDR3 is TGCAGCGTGACACGTTTAAGCACAGATACGCAGTATTTT.

This clonotype has at least ten counts. The J gene is TRBJ2-6, the V gene TRBV10-2; 9 nucleotides line up with TRBD1. This CDR3 is built from 17 residues. Unmatched junction bases numbered 4, after V lost 0 bases and J lost 4 bases. Germline V gene data show CDR1 as WSHSY and CDR2 as SAAADI. The CDR3 loop reads CASSESRTGAGANVLTF. CDR3 in DNA: TGCGCCAGCAGTGAGTCGAGGACAGGGGCAGGGGCCAACGTCCTGACTTTC.

This clonotype was seen ten or more times. The chain is built from TRBV20-1 and TRBJ2-7; D possibly matches TRBD1 or TRBD2 (5 bases each). CDR3 size: 11 residues. V was trimmed by 5 bases and J by 2 bases, leaving 7 bases between them. Germline CDR1 reads DFQATT; CDR2 reads SNEGSKA (reference sequence). For the CDR3, the DNA is TGCAGTGCTGGGACCGCCTACGAGCAGTACTTC. The encoded protein is CSAGTAYEQYF.

As concerns this clonotype: Compared with germline, one end of the junction differs, possibly owing to a read error. The CDR3 DNA reads TGTGCCAGCAGCTTTCTAACTAGCTCCTACGAGCAGTACTTC. Amino acids: CASSFLTSSYEQYF. V and J are TRBV5-1 and TRBJ2-7; tentative D call: TRBD2 (5 bases). Germline CDR1 is SGHRS and CDR2 is YFSETQ. The CDR3 has 14 amino acids.

The gene calls are TRBV9 and TRBJ2-1; 10 positions agree with TRBD1. Trimming removed 4 bases from V and 9 bases from J; junction bases left unmatched: 10. This CDR3 has 15 residues. Germline CDR1 SGDLS, CDR2 YYNGEE. The CDR3 protein is CASSQGPGQGVEQFF. CDR3 nucleotide sequence: TGTGCCAGCAGCCAAGGCCCCGGACAGGGGGTTGAGCAGTTCTTC.

This clonotype was detected once. The chain employs TRBV20-1 and TRBJ2-5; D not certain. The germline V gene encodes CDR1 DFQATT and CDR2 SNEGSKA (reference sequence). CDR3 size: 14 residues. The V gene lost 3 bases and the J gene lost 5 bases, with 16 bases spanning the gap. The CDR3 reads CSASPEAFEETQYF. The CDR3 nucleotides are TGCAGTGCTAGCCCCGAGGCGTTCGAGGAGACCCAGTACTTC.

The chain links TRBV7-2 to TRBJ2-7; D perhaps matches TRBD1 (5 bases). V lost 2 bases and J 13 bases, leaving 21 bases between the germline ends. The germline V gene encodes CDR1 SGHTA and CDR2 FQGNSA. This CDR3 comprises 14 residues. This CDR3 reads CASSLWTAHRQRYF. The DNA for the CDR3 is TGTGCCAGCAGCTTATGGACCGCCCACAGGCAACGATACTTC.

This chain uses TRBV10-1 with TRBJ2-7; 7 bases map to TRBD2. The CDR3 consists of 15 residues. The germline CDR1 and CDR2 sequences are WNHNN and SYGVQD (reference sequence). Trimming cost V 0 bases and J 9 bases; bases outside gene matches: 11. The CDR3 sequence: CASSESGGGVRGQYF. Here the CDR3 DNA reads TGCGCCAGCAGTGAGTCGGGCGGGGGTGTACGTGGGCAGTACTTC.

The V gene is TRBV7-9, the J gene TRBJ2-3; D is ambiguous. CDR1 is SEHNR, CDR2 FQNEAQ, per germline (reference sequence). The length of the CDR3 is 12 residues. The ends were cut back, 8 bases at V and 5 bases at J, with 11 bases in the middle. CDR3 DNA sequence: TGTGCCAGCGGGCTATCGGGAGATACGCAGTATTTT. It is translated as CASGLSGDTQYF. The full variable domain, in which reference TRBV7-9 and TRBJ2-3 provide the parts outside the CDR3, is DTGVSQNPRHKITKRGQNVTFRCDPISEHNRLYWYRQTLGQGPEFLTYFQNEAQLEKSRLLSDRFSAERPKGSFSTLEIQRTEQGDSAMYLCASGLSGDTQYFGPGTRLTVL.

This clonotype was recorded only once. The chain couples TRBV9 to TRBJ1-2; possibly TRBD1 for D (6 bases). The CDR3 consists of 14 residues. Germline-derived CDR1 and CDR2 are SGDLS and YYNGEE. V was trimmed by 5 bases and J by 13 bases, leaving 24 bases between them. CDR3 coding DNA: TGTGCCAGCAGTGTTTTACGGGGGCTAGTCGGCCCCACCTTC. Amino acid sequence: CASSVLRGLVGPTF.

This sequence joins TRBV7-9 and TRBJ2-2, with 7 bases matching TRBD2. Per germline, CDR1 SEHNR and CDR2 FQNEAQ (reference sequence). This CDR3 spans 12 amino acids. After removal of 6 bases from V and 7 bases from J, the junction contained 2 bases not matched to a gene. The chain's CDR3 is CASRRTSGELFF. The CDR3 region has the DNA TGTGCCAGCAGACGGACTAGCGGGGAGCTGTTTTTT.

This clonotype was seen many times. V gene TRBV2 combines with J gene TRBJ1-1; D remains ambiguous. The CDR3 sequence is 13 residues long. Trimming shortened V by 7 bases and J by 0 bases, and 9 bases separated the two germline ends. Germline CDR1 is SNHLY and CDR2 is FYNNEI. The CDR3 reads CASTTAMNTEAFF. CDR3 sequence (DNA): TGTGCCAGCACCACGGCCATGAACACTGAAGCTTTCTTT. The full variable domain, rest sourced from reference TRBV2 and TRBJ1-1, is EPEVTQTPSHQVTQMGQEVILRCVPISNHLYFYWYRQILGQKVEFLVSFYNNEISEKSEIFDDQFSVERPDGSNFTLKIRSTKLEDSAMYFCASTTAMNTEAFFGQGTRLTVV.